Following are 16 T cell receptor beta chains from one sample sequenced in a study of early T cells in non-severe SARS-CoV-2 infection. TCRdb reprocessed the 5' RACE reads with MiXCR, giving one entry per CDR3 protein. Here the sample spans about 110,000 distinct CDR3 sequences, around 10% being singletons. Sequencing was done on a sample of whole blood. These receptors originate from an adult who was a healthcare worker with PCR-confirmed SARS-CoV-2 infection or an uninfected control (not recorded which).

This clonotype was detected only a few times. The rearrangement links TRBV5-1 to TRBJ2-1; TRBD2 matches at 9 bases. J was trimmed by 4 bases and V by 0 bases; bases with no gene match: 5. The germline V gene encodes CDR1 SGHRS and CDR2 YFSETQ. The CDR3 contains 16 residues. CDR3 sequence (DNA): TGCGCCAGCAGCTTGGTCGTGACTAGCGGATACAATGAGCAGTTCTTC. Translation gives CASSLVVTSGYNEQFF.

CDR3 residues: CASSRILAGRNEQFF. CDR3 in DNA: TGTGCCAGCAGCCGCATACTAGCGGGAAGGAATGAGCAGTTCTTC. The rearrangement joins TRBV6-4 to TRBJ2-1, with 10 bases fitting TRBD2. The CDR3 has 15 amino acids. Per the germline V gene, CDR1 is MRHNA and CDR2 is SNTAGT. The V gene end was trimmed by 6 bases and the J gene end by 7 bases; junction bases not matched to a gene: 9.

This clonotype has only a few counts. V is TRBV6-5 and J is TRBJ1-1; D unresolved. V lost 7 bases and J lost 4, with 13 bases in between. Per the germline V gene, CDR1 is MNHEY and CDR2 is SVGAGI. CDR3 length equals 13 residues. The CDR3 reads CASKRAQGTEAFF. CDR3 in DNA: TGTGCCAGCAAGCGGGCGCAAGGCACTGAAGCTTTCTTT.

This clonotype was observed a few times. The chain has TRBV6-5 and TRBJ1-1; D ambiguous. V lost 6 bases and J lost 7, with 21 bases in between. Germline CDR1 and CDR2: MNHEY and SVGAGI. This CDR3 comprises 15 residues. CDR3 loop: CASRKADPWRSEAFF. CDR3 bases: TGTGCCAGCAGAAAAGCGGACCCGTGGAGGAGTGAAGCTTTCTTT.

The chain uses TRBV3-1 and TRBJ2-7, with D tentatively TRBD2 (6 bases). This CDR3 region has 14 residues. V lost 4 bases, J lost 4 bases, and 14 bases lay in between. CDR1 and CDR2 (germline): LGHDT, YNNKEL (reference sequence). Here the CDR3 DNA reads TGTGCCAGCAGCCTGGGAGAGGGAGGATACGAGCAGTACTTC. Translation gives CASSLGEGGYEQYF.

The genes are TRBV9 and TRBJ2-1; 7 bases align to TRBD2. V shed 0 bases and J 5 bases; nucleotides not matched to a gene: 8. CDR1 and CDR2 from the germline V gene are SGDLS and YYNGEE. There are 16 residues in the CDR3. Here the CDR3 DNA reads TGTGCCAGCAGCGTAGCCGGCGGGAGCTGGGACAATGAGCAGTTCTTC. Translating it yields CASSVAGGSWDNEQFF.

The chain has TRBV11-2 and TRBJ2-1; no clear D. Deletions cut 0 bases from V and 0 bases from J, with 18 bases between. CDR3 length: 19 amino acids. CDR1 and CDR2 (germline): SGHAT, FQNNGV. The CDR3 is CASSLETLPGSTSYNEQFF. The CDR3 DNA is TGTGCCAGCAGCTTAGAAACTTTACCCGGGTCGACCTCCTACAATGAGCAGTTCTTC.

The table lists this clonotype with a few counts. The V and J genes are TRBV2 and TRBJ2-7; 9 nucleotides match TRBD1. CDR1 and CDR2 from the germline V gene are SNHLY and FYNNEI. Germline trimming cut 10 bases from V and 5 bases from J; bases unmatched to any gene: 9. The CDR3 loop spans 13 amino acids. Written as DNA, the CDR3 is TGTGCCACCCTCGGGACAGGGAACCACGAGCAGTACTTC. This codes for CATLGTGNHEQYF.

V and J are TRBV19 and TRBJ2-3, with 11 bases that match TRBD1. The CDR3 loop spans 14 amino acids. Trimming at V came to 8 bases and at J to 6 bases, leaving 7 bases not matched to a gene. Germline V gene lookup returns CDR1 LNHDA and CDR2 SQIVND (reference sequence). CDR3 nucleotides: TGTGCCAGTGGGGACAGGGGGTCCGCGGATACGCAGTATTTT. Translated: CASGDRGSADTQYF. The complete variable domain, with remaining parts taken from reference TRBV19 and TRBJ2-3, reads DGGITQSPKYLFRKEGQNVTLSCEQNLNHDAMYWYRQDPGQGLRLIYYSQIVNDFQKGDIAEGYSVSREKKESFPLTVTSAQKNPTAFYLCASGDRGSADTQYFGPGTRLTVL.

In this sample, this clonotype turned up a few times. The rearrangement links TRBV5-1 to TRBJ2-1, with unresolved D. CDR3 length: 15 residues. Germline loops: CDR1 SGHRS, CDR2 YFSETQ. Trimming took off 2 bases at V and 1 base at J, with 10 bases between the two ends. The CDR3 loop is CASSFFTESYNEQFF. CDR3 coding DNA: TGCGCCAGCAGCTTCTTCACCGAGTCCTACAATGAGCAGTTCTTC.

Many counts were recorded for this clonotype. V is TRBV29-1 and J is TRBJ2-1; D tentatively fits TRBD1 or TRBD2 (7 bases each). This CDR3 region has 14 residues. The germline V and J ends were trimmed by 8 bases and 3 bases, with 17 bases remaining between them. CDR1 SQVTM and CDR2 ANQGSEA come from the germline V gene. CDR3 sequence reads: CSTSQGGNYNEQFF. CDR3 nucleotide sequence: TGCAGCACCTCTCAGGGGGGGAACTACAATGAGCAGTTCTTC.

The V gene is TRBV12-3 or TRBV12-4, the J gene TRBJ1-4; D is ambiguous. The CDR3 is 14 residues long. With 3 bases removed from V and 4 bases from J, the gap between germline ends came to 9 bases. In DNA, the CDR3 is TGTGCCAGCAGTTTCGGACGGATTAATGAAAAACTGTTTTTT. Its protein product is CASSFGRINEKLFF.

This clonotype was counted only a few times. The chain recombines TRBV27 with TRBJ1-5; 7 bases agree with TRBD1. Looked up from germline, CDR1 is MNHEY and CDR2 is SMNVEV (reference sequence). This CDR3 contains 17 residues. The V gene end was trimmed by 5 bases and the J gene end by 2 bases; junction bases not matched to a gene: 12. This CDR3 is CASSGQGGARGNQPQHF. CDR3 DNA: TGTGCCAGCAGTGGTCAGGGGGGGGCAAGGGGCAATCAGCCCCAGCATTTT.

The chain employs TRBV7-9 and TRBJ1-1, with TRBD1 matching 10 bases. Germline-derived CDR1 and CDR2 are SEHNR and FQNEAQ (reference sequence). This CDR3 is 15 amino acids long. V was clipped by 5 bases and J by 4 bases; unmatched bases: 7. The CDR3 loop reads CASSTGQGVSTEAFF. The CDR3 nucleotides are TGTGCCAGCAGCACCGGACAGGGGGTTTCCACTGAAGCTTTCTTT.

This clonotype occurred many times. The V and J genes are TRBV28 and TRBJ1-1; D may be TRBD1 (5 bases). CDR1 MDHEN and CDR2 SYDVKM come from the germline V gene. The CDR3 sequence is 16 residues long. Trimming took off 6 bases at V and 0 bases at J, with 17 bases between the two ends. This CDR3 is CASSLPGGVLNTEAFF. The CDR3 DNA reads TGTGCCAGCAGCCTGCCCGGGGGGGTGTTGAACACTGAAGCTTTCTTT.

Many counts were recorded for this clonotype. The chain links TRBV4-2 to TRBJ2-1; D remains unclear. Germline-derived CDR1 and CDR2 are LGHNA and YNFKEQ. Trimming stripped 0 bases from V and 5 bases from J, with 11 bases between. CDR3 length equals 15 residues. CDR3 sequence: CASSQDASWNNEQFF. In nucleotides, the CDR3 is TGTGCCAGCAGCCAAGATGCTAGTTGGAACAATGAGCAGTTCTTC.